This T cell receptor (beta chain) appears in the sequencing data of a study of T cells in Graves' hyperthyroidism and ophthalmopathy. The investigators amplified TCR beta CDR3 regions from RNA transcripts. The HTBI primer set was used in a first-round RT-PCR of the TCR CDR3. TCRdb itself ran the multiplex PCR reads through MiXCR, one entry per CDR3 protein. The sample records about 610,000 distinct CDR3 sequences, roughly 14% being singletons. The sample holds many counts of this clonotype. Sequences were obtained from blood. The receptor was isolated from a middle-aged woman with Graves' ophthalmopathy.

Written as DNA, the CDR3 is TGTGCCAGCAAGTCGGGCAGGGGAATCATTGAGCAGTTCTTC. It translates to CASKSGRGIIEQFF. V and J are TRBV7-2 and TRBJ2-1; D might be TRBD1 (6 bases). V was pared by 7 bases and J by 9 bases, with 19 bases between. This CDR3 has 14 residues. Germline values: CDR1 SGHTA, CDR2 FQGNSA.